Below are 18 T cell receptor beta chains sequenced from a single sample in a study of CD8 T cells in Susac syndrome. With random hexamers, reverse transcription was performed on about 0.45 to 1 ug of RNA. TCRdb reprocessed the immunoSEQ multiplex PCR reads via MiXCR and lists one record per CDR3 protein. The data contain some 100,000 distinct CDR3 sequences, around 93% of them singletons. Source material: CD8+ T cells from PBMCs. These receptors originate from a human donor in good health.

The chain recombines TRBV12-5 with TRBJ1-2, with 7 positions matching TRBD1. V lost 6 bases, J lost 3 bases, and 4 bases stayed unmatched. CDR3 length: 13 amino acids. CDR1 LGHNT and CDR2 FRNRAP come from the germline V gene. The chain's CDR3 is CASGDTGDYGYTF. The CDR3 DNA is TGTGCTAGTGGGGATACAGGGGACTATGGCTACACCTTC.

This clonotype occurred once. The chain combines TRBV29-1 with TRBJ2-3, with D unresolved. Germline values: CDR1 SQVTM, CDR2 ANQGSEA. Trimming removed 3 bases from V and 1 base from J, with 11 bases in between. The CDR3 length is 14 residues. The CDR3 reads CSVEEWAGTDTQYF. CDR3 coding DNA: TGCAGCGTTGAGGAGTGGGCCGGCACAGATACGCAGTATTTT.

The V and J genes are TRBV2 and TRBJ1-1; D gene unclear. Trimming shortened V by 4 bases and J by 3 bases, and 12 bases separated the two germline ends. Germline V gene data show CDR1 as SNHLY and CDR2 as FYNNEI. This CDR3 is built from 14 residues. CDR3 in amino acids: CASSVQLIDTEAFF. The CDR3 DNA reads as TGTGCCAGCAGTGTTCAACTTATAGACACTGAAGCTTTCTTT.

V usage is TRBV29-1 and J usage is TRBJ2-6; no firm D call. V lost 5 bases and J lost 0, with 8 bases in between. This CDR3 is 14 amino acids long. From germline, CDR1 is SQVTM and CDR2 ANQGSEA. CDR3 sequence (DNA): TGCAGCGTTCCGGACGGCTCTGGGGCCAACGTCCTGACTTTC. This sequence encodes CSVPDGSGANVLTF. Full variable domain (outside the CDR3, taken from reference TRBV29-1 and TRBJ2-6): SAVISQKPSRDICQRGTSLTIQCQVDSQVTMMFWYRQQPGQSLTLIATANQGSEATYESGFVIDKFPISRPNLTFSTLTVSNMSPEDSSIYLCSVPDGSGANVLTFGAGSRLTVL.

The chain couples TRBV6-2 or TRBV6-3 to TRBJ2-1; D may be TRBD2 (6 bases). V gave up 6 bases and J gave up 8 bases, with 17 bases separating them. Germline-derived CDR1 and CDR2 are MNHEY and SVGEGT. CDR3 length: 14 residues. The CDR3 loop reads CASSLGRGFDEQFF. Here the CDR3 DNA reads TGTGCCAGCAGCCTAGGGCGGGGCTTCGATGAGCAGTTCTTC.

The rearrangement links TRBV6-2 or TRBV6-3 to TRBJ2-7; 9 nucleotides agree with TRBD2. The CDR3 runs to 15 residues. V trimming: 6 bases; J trimming: 6 bases; junction bases outside the gene matches: 12. Per the germline V gene, CDR1 is MNHEY and CDR2 is SVGEGT. The CDR3 DNA is TGTGCCAGCAGCCTCGGGGGCGGGAGGGCCTCCGAGCAGTACTTC. Its translation: CASSLGGGRASEQYF.

This clonotype has just one count. CDR3 loop: CASSRTSGSFEQYF. The CDR3 DNA reads as TGTGCCAGCAGCCGGACTAGCGGGAGTTTCGAGCAGTACTTC. The gene calls are TRBV7-2 and TRBJ2-7, with TRBD2 identical over 13 bases. The germline CDR1 and CDR2 sequences are SGHTA and FQGNSA. The CDR3 is 14 residues long. Germline trimming cut 5 bases from V and 6 bases from J; bases unmatched to any gene: 4.

The chain couples TRBV5-1 to TRBJ1-1; D unresolved. Trimming left V 0 bases short and J 6 bases short, with 12 bases between. The CDR3 is made up of 14 amino acids. In germline, CDR1 is SGHRS, CDR2 YFSETQ. In DNA, the CDR3 is TGCGCCAGCAGCTTGGTGGCCGACTCCGCTGAAGCTTTCTTT. Translated, it gives CASSLVADSAEAFF.

Turning to this clonotype: The junction does not match germline at one end; this may be a read error. The chain uses TRBV18 and TRBJ2-1; maybe TRBD2 (6 bases). The germline gives CDR1 KGHSH, CDR2 LQKENI. The CDR3 consists of 14 residues. CDR3 DNA sequence: TGTGCCAGCTCACCCCCCGGGGGTACAACTTTTGCGATCTTC. It yields the protein CASSPPGGTTFAIF.

This clonotype occurred once. The chain combines TRBV7-2 with TRBJ2-7, with 9 nucleotides matching TRBD1. Per the germline V gene, CDR1 is SGHTA and CDR2 is FQGNSA. CDR3 length: 14 residues. With V trimmed by 5 bases and J by 2 bases, 4 bases remained unmatched. In DNA form, the CDR3 reads TGTGCCAGCAGCCAGGACAGGGGAGCCTACGAGCAGTACTTC. It codes for CASSQDRGAYEQYF.

V gene TRBV20-1 combines with J gene TRBJ2-1; tentatively, D is TRBD1 (6 bases). V lost 4 bases, J lost 0 bases, and 13 bases lay in between. There are 15 residues in the CDR3. Per germline, CDR1 DFQATT and CDR2 SNEGSKA (reference sequence). DNA for the CDR3: TGCAGTGCTAAAGAGAGGGGGAGCTCCTACAATGAGCAGTTCTTC. It codes for CSAKERGSSYNEQFF.

This chain links TRBV20-1 with TRBJ2-5; 10 bases fit TRBD2. CDR3 length equals 13 residues. J gave up 3 bases and V 6 bases, and 4 bases lay outside the gene matches. Germline loops: CDR1 DFQATT, CDR2 SNEGSKA (reference sequence). CDR3 bases: TGCAGTGCGGTCAGCGGGGGGGAAGAGACCCAGTACTTC. Amino acids: CSAVSGGEETQYF.

In DNA form, the CDR3 reads TGCGCCAGCAGCCAAGATCTAGGGGAGCAGTACTTC. It translates to CASSQDLGEQYF. The J gene is TRBJ2-7, the V gene TRBV4-1; D not certain. This CDR3 region has 12 residues. The V end lost 0 bases, the J end lost 7 bases, and 7 bases lay between the germline ends. Per the germline V gene, CDR1 is MGHRA and CDR2 is YSYEKL.

The rearrangement joins TRBV18 to TRBJ2-5; TRBD1 might be the D (6 bases). The germline V gene has CDR1 KGHSH and CDR2 LQKENI. The CDR3 sequence is 14 residues long. V lost 3 bases, J lost 4 bases, and 12 bases lay in between. CDR3: CASSPQLQGETQYF. In DNA form, the CDR3 reads TGTGCCAGCTCACCCCAGTTACAGGGAGAGACCCAGTACTTC.

V is TRBV6-4 and J is TRBJ2-2; possible D gene TRBD1, 6 bases. Trimming removed 5 bases at V and 0 bases at J, with 7 bases between. The CDR3 runs 14 residues. In germline, CDR1 is MRHNA, CDR2 SNTAGT. In nucleotides, the CDR3 is TGTGCCAGCAGTCGGACAGCGAACACCGGGGAGCTGTTTTTT. This encodes CASSRTANTGELFF.

The genes are TRBV6-6 and TRBJ2-1, with 7 bases aligning to TRBD2. Losses at the gene ends were 5 bases for V and 5 bases for J; bases not matched to a gene: 6. From germline, CDR1 is MNHNY and CDR2 SVGAGI (reference sequence). The CDR3 runs to 14 residues. CDR3 nucleotides: TGTGCCAGCAGTGTGATGGGGGGGAACAATGAGCAGTTCTTC. Protein product: CASSVMGGNNEQFF.

J is TRBJ1-3 and V is TRBV29-1; 8 nucleotides agree with TRBD1. Germline V CDR1 and CDR2: SQVTM, ANQGSEA. This CDR3 is built from 15 residues. With V trimmed by 1 base and J by 3 bases, 5 bases remained unmatched. In DNA form, the CDR3 reads TGCAGCGTTGAAGCCCAGGGGGCGTATGGAAACACCATATATTTT. Translating gives CSVEAQGAYGNTIYF.

This CDR3 reads CASSRSGGRADTQYF. The CDR3 DNA reads as TGTGCCAGCAGTCGGAGCGGGGGGCGAGCAGATACGCAGTATTTT. This chain connects TRBV27 to TRBJ2-3, with 9 positions matching TRBD2. The germline V gene encodes CDR1 MNHEY and CDR2 SMNVEV (reference sequence). The CDR3 runs to 15 residues. J lost 4 bases, V lost 5 bases, and 7 bases had no gene match.